The clone carrying this TCR beta chain appeared a few times. The antigen remains unidentified. PCR amplification relied on 60 Vbeta primers (plus 13 Jbeta primers). Clones were sequenced by immunoSEQ multiplex PCR, and TCRdb holds only the in-frame ones, with some missing. The sample carries 150,000 to 180,000 clones, approximately 75% recorded once. The data belong to a study of cytomegalovirus exposure and HLA in healthy donors. Study overall: Unique TCRs from HLA-typed donors, 75 million to 100 million of them, were held in an early data release. Study results and limitations: A classifier reportedly called cytomegalovirus status with high sensitivity and specificity.

Deletions cut 5 bases from V and 6 bases from J, with 11 bases between. CDR1 is MNHEY, CDR2 SVGAGI, per germline. The CDR3 covers 13 residues. Samples came from healthy bone marrow donors. Sequences were obtained from PBMCs. The rearrangement links TRBV6-5 to TRBJ1-5; weak D call: TRBD1 (5 bases). The clonotype comes from a man between 18 and 29 years old in good health and CMV-seronegative. The CDR3 DNA follows: TGTGCCAGCAGTCCGATTCAGGGTCAGCCCCAGCATTTT. It is translated as CASSPIQGQPQHF.